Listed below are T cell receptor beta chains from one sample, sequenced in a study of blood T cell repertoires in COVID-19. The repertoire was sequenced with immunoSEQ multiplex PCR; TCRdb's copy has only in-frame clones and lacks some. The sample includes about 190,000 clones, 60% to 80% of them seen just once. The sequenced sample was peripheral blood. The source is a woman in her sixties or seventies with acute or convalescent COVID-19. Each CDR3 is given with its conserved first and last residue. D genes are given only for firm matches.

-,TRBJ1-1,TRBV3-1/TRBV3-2,CASRARGTLRDTYPEAFF
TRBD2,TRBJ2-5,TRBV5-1,CASSKTSAQETQYF
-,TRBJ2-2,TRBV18,CASSPGHLNTGELFF
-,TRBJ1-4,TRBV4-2,CASSLDRRNEKLFF
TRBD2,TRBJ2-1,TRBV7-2,CASSLAPGLEYNEQFF
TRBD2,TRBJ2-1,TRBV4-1,CASSQDPASGRAEQFF
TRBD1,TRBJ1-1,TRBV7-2,CASSRWVAGGAHTEAFF
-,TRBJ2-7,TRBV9,CASSVKTGRAYEQYF
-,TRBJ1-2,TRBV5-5,CASSYAAGFNYGYTF
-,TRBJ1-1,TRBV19,CASSDTGETEAFF
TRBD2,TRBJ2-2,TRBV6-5,CASSYASGRRTGELFF
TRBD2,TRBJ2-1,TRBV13,CASRPWGLAGGNEQFF
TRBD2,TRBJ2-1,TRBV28,CASTRSSGSFYNEQFF
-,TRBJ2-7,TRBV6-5,CAIGRRPYEQYF
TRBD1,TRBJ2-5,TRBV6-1,CASSVGDRTGGETQYF
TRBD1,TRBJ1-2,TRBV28,CASTPSGTGDHGYTF
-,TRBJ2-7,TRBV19,CASSITGGESYEQYF
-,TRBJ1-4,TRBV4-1,CASSQGRTQSNEKLFF
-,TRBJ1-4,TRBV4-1,CASSHNTREKLFF
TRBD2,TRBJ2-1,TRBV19,CASSILAGGGNEQFF
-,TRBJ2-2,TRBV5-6,CASSSVVNTGELFF
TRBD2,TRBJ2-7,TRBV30,CAWSTTSGTYEQYF
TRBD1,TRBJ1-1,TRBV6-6,CASTQLGQANTEAFF